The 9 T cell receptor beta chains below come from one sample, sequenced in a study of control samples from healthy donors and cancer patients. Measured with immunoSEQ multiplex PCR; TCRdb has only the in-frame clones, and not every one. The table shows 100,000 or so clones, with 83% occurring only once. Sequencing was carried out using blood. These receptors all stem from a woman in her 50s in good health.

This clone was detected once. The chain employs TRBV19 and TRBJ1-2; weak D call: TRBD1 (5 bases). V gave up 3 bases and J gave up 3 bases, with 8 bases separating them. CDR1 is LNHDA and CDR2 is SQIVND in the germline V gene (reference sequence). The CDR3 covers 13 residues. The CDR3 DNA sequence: TGTGCCAGTAGTATCGGGGGAGACTATGGCTACACCTTC. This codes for CASSIGGDYGYTF.

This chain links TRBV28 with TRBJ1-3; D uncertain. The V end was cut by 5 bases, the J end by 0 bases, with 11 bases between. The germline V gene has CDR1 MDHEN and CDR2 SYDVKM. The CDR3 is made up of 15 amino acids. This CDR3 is CASSGRARSGNTIYF. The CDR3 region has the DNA TGTGCCAGCAGTGGGAGGGCACGCTCTGGAAACACCATATATTTT.

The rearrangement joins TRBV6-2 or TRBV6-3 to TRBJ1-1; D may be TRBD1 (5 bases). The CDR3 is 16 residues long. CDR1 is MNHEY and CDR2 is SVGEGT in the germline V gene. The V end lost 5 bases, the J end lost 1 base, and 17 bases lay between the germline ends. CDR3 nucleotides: TGTGCCAGCAGTCGTCTAACGCCAAGGGGGAACACTGAAGCTTTCTTT. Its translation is CASSRLTPRGNTEAFF.

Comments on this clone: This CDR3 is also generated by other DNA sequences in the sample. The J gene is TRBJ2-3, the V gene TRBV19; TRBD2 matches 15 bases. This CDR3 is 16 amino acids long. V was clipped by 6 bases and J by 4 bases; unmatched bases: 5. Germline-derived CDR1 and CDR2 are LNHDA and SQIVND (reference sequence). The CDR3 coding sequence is TGTGCCAGTAGCGAAGGACTAGCGGGGGGGTCAGATACGCAGTATTTT. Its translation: CASSEGLAGGSDTQYF.

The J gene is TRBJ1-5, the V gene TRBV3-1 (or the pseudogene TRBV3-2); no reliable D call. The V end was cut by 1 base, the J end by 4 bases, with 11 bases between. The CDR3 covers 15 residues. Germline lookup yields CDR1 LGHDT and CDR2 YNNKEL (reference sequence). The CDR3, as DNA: TGTGCCAGCAGCCAAGGCCGCTCTCTGAATCAGCCCCAGCATTTT. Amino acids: CASSQGRSLNQPQHF.

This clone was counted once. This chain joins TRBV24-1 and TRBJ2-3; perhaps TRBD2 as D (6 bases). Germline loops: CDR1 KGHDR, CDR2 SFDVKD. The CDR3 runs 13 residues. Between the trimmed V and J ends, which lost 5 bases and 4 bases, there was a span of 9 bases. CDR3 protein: CATSAGVPDTQYF. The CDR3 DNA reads TGTGCCACCAGTGCGGGGGTTCCAGATACGCAGTATTTT.

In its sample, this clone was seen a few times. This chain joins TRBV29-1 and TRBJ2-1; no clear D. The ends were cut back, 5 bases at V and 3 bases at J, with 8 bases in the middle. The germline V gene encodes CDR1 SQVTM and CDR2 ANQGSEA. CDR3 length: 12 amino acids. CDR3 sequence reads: CSVLRDYNEQFF. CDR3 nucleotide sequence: TGCAGCGTTCTAAGGGACTACAATGAGCAGTTCTTC.

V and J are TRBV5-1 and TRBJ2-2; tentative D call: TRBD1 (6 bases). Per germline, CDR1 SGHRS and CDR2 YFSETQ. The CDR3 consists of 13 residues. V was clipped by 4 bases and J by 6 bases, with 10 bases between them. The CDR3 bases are TGCGCCAGCAGCCCCACAGGGCCCGGGGAGCTGTTTTTT. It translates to CASSPTGPGELFF.

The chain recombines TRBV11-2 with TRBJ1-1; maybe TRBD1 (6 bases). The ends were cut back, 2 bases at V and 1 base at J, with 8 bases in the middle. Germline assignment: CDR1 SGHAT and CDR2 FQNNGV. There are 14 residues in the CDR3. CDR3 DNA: TGTGCCAGCAGCTTATCGGGGGCGAACACTGAAGCTTTCTTT. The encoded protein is CASSLSGANTEAFF.